This T cell receptor (beta chain) was recovered during a study of regulatory T cells in long-lasting Graves disease. In the study overall: Those Graves' patients who were newly diagnosed had been on antithyroid drugs under 3 months.

Researchers made TCR beta libraries by using iRepertoire HTBI primers and running Arm-PCR on CDR3 regions. Each CDR3 protein is one row after TCRdb ran MiXCR on the multiplex PCR reads. The sample has roughly 610,000 distinct CDR3 sequences; about 15% are singletons. Documented time point: newly diagnosed GD, antithyroid drugs for less than 3 months. The TCR library was made from RNA extracted from PBMCs. The sample holds many counts of this clonotype. The antigen is undetermined. Overall study findings and caveats: Persistent disease showed a preference for TRBV28, TRBJ1-2 and TRBJ2-5. TCR diversity in persistent Graves' patients was below that of newly diagnosed ones.

V was pared by 1 base and J by 5 bases, with 11 bases between. The V gene's germline CDR1 is SGHVS and CDR2 FQNEAQ. The CDR3 covers 15 residues. These same records also appear under a second study, on T cells in Graves' hyperthyroidism and ophthalmopathy. From that second work: Each diagnosis drew on symptoms, thyroxine, TRAb, thyroid ultrasound and orbital computed tomography findings.

The starting material was peripheral blood mononuclear cells (PBMCs), obtained at new diagnosis, from a patient treated with antithyroid drugs. The sequence was collected from a woman in her 30s with Graves disease. V usage is TRBV7-8 and J usage is TRBJ2-2; TRBD2 might be the D (5 bases). CDR3 sequence reads: CASSLGTRGTGELFF. CDR3 sequence (DNA): TGTGCCAGCAGCTTAGGGACCCGGGGAACCGGGGAGCTGTTTTTT. The entire variable domain, with the rest obtained from reference TRBV7-8 and TRBJ2-2, is as follows: GAGVSQSPRYKVAKRGQDVALRCDPISGHVSLFWYQQALGQGPEFLTYFQNEAQLDKSGLPSDRFFAERPEGSVSTLKIQRTQQEDSAVYLCASSLGTRGTGELFFGEGSRLTVL.